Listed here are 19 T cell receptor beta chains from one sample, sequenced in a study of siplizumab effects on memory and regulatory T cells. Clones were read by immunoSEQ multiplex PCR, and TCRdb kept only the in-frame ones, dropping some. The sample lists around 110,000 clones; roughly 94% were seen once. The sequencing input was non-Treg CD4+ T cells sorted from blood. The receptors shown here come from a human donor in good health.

The CDR3 coding sequence is TGTGCCAGCAGCTGGCCAAGACTAGCGGTCGCGAACACCGGGGAGCTGTTTTTT. Translated, it gives CASSWPRLAVANTGELFF. The chain links TRBV5-5 to TRBJ2-2, with 9 bases lining up with TRBD2. This CDR3 region has 18 residues. Germline V gives CDR1 SGHKS, CDR2 YYEKEE (reference sequence). The trim removed 3 bases at V and 0 bases at J, leaving 9 bases unmatched.

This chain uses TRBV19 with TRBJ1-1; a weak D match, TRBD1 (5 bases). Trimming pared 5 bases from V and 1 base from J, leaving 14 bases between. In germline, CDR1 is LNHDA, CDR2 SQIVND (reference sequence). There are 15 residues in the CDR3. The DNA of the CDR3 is TGTGCCAGTAGTTTTGCCCGAGGGACGAACACTGAAGCTTTCTTT. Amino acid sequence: CASSFARGTNTEAFF.

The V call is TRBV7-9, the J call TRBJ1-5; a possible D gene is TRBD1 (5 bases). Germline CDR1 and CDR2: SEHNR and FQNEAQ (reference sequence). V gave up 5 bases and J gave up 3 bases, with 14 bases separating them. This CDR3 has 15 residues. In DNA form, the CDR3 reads TGTGCCAGCAGCAGCGGGACGGAATACAATCAGCCCCAGCATTTT. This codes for CASSSGTEYNQPQHF.

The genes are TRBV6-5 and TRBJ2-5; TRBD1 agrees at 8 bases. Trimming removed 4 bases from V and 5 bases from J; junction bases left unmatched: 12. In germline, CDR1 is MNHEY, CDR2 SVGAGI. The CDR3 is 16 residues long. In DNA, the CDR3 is TGTGCCAGCAGTTCTCTCAGGGGGCGAGGAACGGAGACCCAGTACTTC. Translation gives CASSSLRGRGTETQYF.

CDR3 sequence reads: CASSPTGNTEAFF. DNA for the CDR3: TGTGCCAGCAGCCCTACAGGGAACACTGAAGCTTTCTTT. The chain uses TRBV5-5 and TRBJ1-1, with a possible D match to TRBD1 (5 bases). There are 13 residues in the CDR3. The V end was cut by 4 bases, the J end by 1 base, with 8 bases between. Per the germline V gene, CDR1 is SGHKS and CDR2 is YYEKEE (reference sequence).

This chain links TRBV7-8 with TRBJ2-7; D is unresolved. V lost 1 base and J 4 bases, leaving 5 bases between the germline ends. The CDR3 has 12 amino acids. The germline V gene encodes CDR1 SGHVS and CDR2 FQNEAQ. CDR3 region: CASSLVGYEQYF. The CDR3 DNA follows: TGTGCCAGCAGCTTAGTAGGGTACGAGCAGTACTTC. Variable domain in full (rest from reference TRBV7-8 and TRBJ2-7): GAGVSQSPRYKVAKRGQDVALRCDPISGHVSLFWYQQALGQGPEFLTYFQNEAQLDKSGLPSDRFFAERPEGSVSTLKIQRTQQEDSAVYLCASSLVGYEQYFGPGTRLTVT.

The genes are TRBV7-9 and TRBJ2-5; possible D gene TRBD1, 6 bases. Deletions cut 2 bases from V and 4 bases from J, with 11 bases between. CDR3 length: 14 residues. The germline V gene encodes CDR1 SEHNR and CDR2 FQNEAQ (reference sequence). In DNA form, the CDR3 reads TGTGCCAGCAGCTTACAGGGGATCGCAGAGACCCAGTACTTC. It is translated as CASSLQGIAETQYF.

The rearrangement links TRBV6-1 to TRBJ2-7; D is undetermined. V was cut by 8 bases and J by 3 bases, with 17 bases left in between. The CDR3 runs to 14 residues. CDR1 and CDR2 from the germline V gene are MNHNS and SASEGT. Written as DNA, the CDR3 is TGTGCCAGCGAGCCTGGGGATCACGTCTACGAGCAGTACTTC. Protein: CASEPGDHVYEQYF.

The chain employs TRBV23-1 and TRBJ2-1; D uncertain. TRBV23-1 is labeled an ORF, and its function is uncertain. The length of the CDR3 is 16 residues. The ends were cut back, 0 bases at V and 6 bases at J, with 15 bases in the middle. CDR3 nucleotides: TGCGCCAGCAGTCAATCGGTAGAGGCGGCCGGCAATGAGCAGTTCTTC. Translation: CASSQSVEAAGNEQFF.

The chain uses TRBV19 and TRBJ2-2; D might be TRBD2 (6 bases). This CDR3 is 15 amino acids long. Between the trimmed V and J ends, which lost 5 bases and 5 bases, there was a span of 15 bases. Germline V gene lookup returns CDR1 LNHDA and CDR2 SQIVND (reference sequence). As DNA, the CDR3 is TGTGCCAGTAGTGTGTGGGGCCGGGGGACCGGGGAGCTGTTTTTT. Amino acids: CASSVWGRGTGELFF. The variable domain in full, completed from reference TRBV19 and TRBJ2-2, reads DGGITQSPKYLFRKEGQNVTLSCEQNLNHDAMYWYRQDPGQGLRLIYYSQIVNDFQKGDIAEGYSVSREKKESFPLTVTSAQKNPTAFYLCASSVWGRGTGELFFGEGSRLTVL.

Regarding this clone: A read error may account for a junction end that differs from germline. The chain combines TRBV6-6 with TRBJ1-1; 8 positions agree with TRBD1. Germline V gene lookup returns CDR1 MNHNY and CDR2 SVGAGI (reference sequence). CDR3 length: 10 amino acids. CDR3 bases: TGTGCCAGCAGTTACCAACAGGGGGTCTTT. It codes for CASSYQQGVF.

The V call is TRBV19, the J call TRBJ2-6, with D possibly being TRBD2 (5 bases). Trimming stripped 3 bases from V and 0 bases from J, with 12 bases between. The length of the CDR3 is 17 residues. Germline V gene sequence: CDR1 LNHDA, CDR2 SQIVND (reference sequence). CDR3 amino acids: CASSIRGFVSGANVLTF. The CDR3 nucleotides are TGTGCCAGTAGTATCAGAGGGTTCGTCTCTGGGGCCAACGTCCTGACTTTC.

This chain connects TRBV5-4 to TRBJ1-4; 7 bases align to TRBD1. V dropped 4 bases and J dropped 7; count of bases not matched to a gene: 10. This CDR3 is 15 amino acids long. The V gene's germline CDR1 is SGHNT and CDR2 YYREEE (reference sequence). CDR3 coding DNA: TGTGCCAGCAGCGACTGGACAGGAGCTCCTGAAAAACTGTTTTTT. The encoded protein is CASSDWTGAPEKLFF.

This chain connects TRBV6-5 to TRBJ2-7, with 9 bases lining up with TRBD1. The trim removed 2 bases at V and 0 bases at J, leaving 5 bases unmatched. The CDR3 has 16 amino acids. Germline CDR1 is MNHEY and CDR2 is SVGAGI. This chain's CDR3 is CASSYAGTGSSYEQYF. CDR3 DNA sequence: TGTGCCAGCAGTTACGCGGGGACAGGGAGCTCCTACGAGCAGTACTTC.

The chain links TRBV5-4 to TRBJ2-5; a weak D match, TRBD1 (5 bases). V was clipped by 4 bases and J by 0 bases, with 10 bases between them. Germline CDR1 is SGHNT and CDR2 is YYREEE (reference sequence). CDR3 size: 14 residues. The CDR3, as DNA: TGTGCCAGCAGCATAGACAGATACCAAGAGACCCAGTACTTC. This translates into CASSIDRYQETQYF. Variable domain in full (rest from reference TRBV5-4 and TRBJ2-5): ETGVTQSPTHLIKTRGQQVTLRCSSQSGHNTVSWYQQALGQGPQFIFQYYREEENGRGNFPPRFSGLQFPNYSSELNVNALELDDSALYLCASSIDRYQETQYFGPGTRLLVL.

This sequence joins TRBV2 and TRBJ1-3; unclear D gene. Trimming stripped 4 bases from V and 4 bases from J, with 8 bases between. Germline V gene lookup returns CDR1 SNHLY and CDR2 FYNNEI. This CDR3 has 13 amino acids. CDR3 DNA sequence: TGTGCCAGCAGTGCCGGTGGAGGAAACACCATATATTTT. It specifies CASSAGGGNTIYF.

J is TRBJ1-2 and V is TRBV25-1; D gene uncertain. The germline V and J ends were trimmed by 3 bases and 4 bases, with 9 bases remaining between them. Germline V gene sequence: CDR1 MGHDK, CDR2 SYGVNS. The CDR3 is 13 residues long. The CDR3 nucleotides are TGTGCCAGCAGTGACGCACACCGCTATGGCTACACCTTC. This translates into CASSDAHRYGYTF.

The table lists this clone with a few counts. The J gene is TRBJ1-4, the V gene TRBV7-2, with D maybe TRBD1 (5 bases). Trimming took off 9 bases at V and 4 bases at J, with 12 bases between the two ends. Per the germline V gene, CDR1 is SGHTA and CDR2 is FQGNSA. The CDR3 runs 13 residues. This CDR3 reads CASLRDGNEKLFF. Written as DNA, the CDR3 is TGTGCCAGTCTTAGGGACGGTAATGAAAAACTGTTTTTT.

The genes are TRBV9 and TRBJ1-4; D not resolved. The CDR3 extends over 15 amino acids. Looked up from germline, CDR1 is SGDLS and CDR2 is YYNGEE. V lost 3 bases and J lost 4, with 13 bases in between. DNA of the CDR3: TGTGCCAGCAGCGGTGGCAGACAACGTAATGAAAAACTGTTTTTT. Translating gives CASSGGRQRNEKLFF.